This note documents a single T cell receptor (beta chain) sequence. This specimen comes from a study of T cells after yellow fever vaccination. TCRdb fed the 5' RACE reads into MiXCR, producing one record per CDR3 protein. The sample lists 450,000 to 550,000 distinct CDR3 sequences, roughly 21% occurring once. CDR1 is DFQATT, CDR2 SNEGSKA, per germline (reference sequence). Losses at the gene ends were 6 bases for V and 2 bases for J; bases not matched to a gene: 7. This CDR3 comprises 15 residues. This sequence originates from a man aged 30 to 45 who received the YFV17D yellow fever vaccine. This chain uses TRBV20-1 with TRBJ2-1; 10 positions agree with TRBD2. The specimen comprised PBMCs, sampled 15 days after the yellow fever booster vaccination. The CDR3 is CSALRGTSAYNEQFF. The CDR3 coding sequence is TGCAGTGCCCTACGCGGGACTAGCGCCTACAATGAGCAGTTCTTC.